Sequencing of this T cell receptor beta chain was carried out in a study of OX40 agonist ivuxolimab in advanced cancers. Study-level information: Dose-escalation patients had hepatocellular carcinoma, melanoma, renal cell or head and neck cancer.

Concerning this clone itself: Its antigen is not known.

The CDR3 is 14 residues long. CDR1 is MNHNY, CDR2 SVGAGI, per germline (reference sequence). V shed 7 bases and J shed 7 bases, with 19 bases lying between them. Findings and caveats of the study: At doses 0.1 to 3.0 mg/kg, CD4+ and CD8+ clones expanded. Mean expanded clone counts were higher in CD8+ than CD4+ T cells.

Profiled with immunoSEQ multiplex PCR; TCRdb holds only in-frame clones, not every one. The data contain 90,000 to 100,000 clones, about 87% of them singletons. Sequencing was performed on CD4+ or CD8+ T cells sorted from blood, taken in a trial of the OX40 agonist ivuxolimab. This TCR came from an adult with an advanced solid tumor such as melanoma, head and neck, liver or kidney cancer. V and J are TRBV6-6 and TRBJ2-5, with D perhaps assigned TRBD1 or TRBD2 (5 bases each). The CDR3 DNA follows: TGTGCCAGCACTAAAATGGGGGAACCTCGGACCCAGTACTTC. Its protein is CASTKMGEPRTQYF.